This is a list of T cell receptor beta chains from one sample in a study of cytomegalovirus exposure and HLA in healthy donors. Sequenced by immunoSEQ multiplex PCR; TCRdb stores in-frame clones only, minus some. In the table there are roughly 100,000 clones, over 75% of which are singletons. Sample: PBMCs. These receptors were taken from a man aged 25-45 years in good health and CMV-seropositive. The CDR3 runs from the conserved cysteine through the conserved F or W. The D gene is left open where the match is weak. The size of a clone is reported for some rows only, either as once, few or many, or as a class for expanded clones.

clone size | D gene | J gene | V gene | CDR3 DNA | CDR3 protein
NA | NA | TRBJ1-5 | TRBV19 | TGTGCCAGTAGCGAAGACGGAGATCAGCCCCAGCATTTT | CASSEDGDQPQHF
NA | TRBD1 | TRBJ1-2 | TRBV19 | TGTGCCAGTAGTATTCGGGACAGGGGAACGTTAGGCTACACCTTC | CASSIRDRGTLGYTF
few | NA | TRBJ1-6 | TRBV2 | TGTGCCGGCAGTGAAGGCGGGGGTAATTCACCCCTCCACTTT | CAGSEGGGNSPLHF
NA | NA | TRBJ1-3 | TRBV30 | TGTGCCTGGAGCCGTGACGACACCACCCACTCTGGAAACACCATATATTTT | CAWSRDDTTHSGNTIYF
NA | NA | TRBJ2-7 | TRBV20-1 | TGCAGTGCCACAGACAACTACGAGCAGTACTTC | CSATDNYEQYF
NA | TRBD1 | TRBJ2-3 | TRBV29-1 | TGCAGCGTCTCGACAGGGGACCCTAGCACAGATACGCAGTATTTT | CSVSTGDPSTDTQYF
few | NA | TRBJ1-3 | TRBV7-9 | TGTGCCAGCAGCCCTCGGGACACGACGGGGGGAAACACCATATATTTT | CASSPRDTTGGNTIYF
NA | NA | TRBJ2-1 | TRBV15 | TGTGCCACCAGCAGAGATCAGGGTTCCCATGAGCAGTTCTTC | CATSRDQGSHEQFF
NA | NA | TRBJ2-2 | TRBV11-2 | TGTGCCAGCAGCCCGAGGAGGGTCGGCACCGGGGAGCTGTTTTTT | CASSPRRVGTGELFF
few | TRBD2 | TRBJ2-1 | TRBV5-1 | TGCGCCAGCAGCTTGGAAGCCCCCGGACTAGCGGGGGGTGAGCAGTTCTTC | CASSLEAPGLAGGEQFF
few | NA | TRBJ2-7 | TRBV5-1 | TGCGCCAGCAGCTTGGGAGGGCCGAAGGACGAGCAGTACTTC | CASSLGGPKDEQYF
NA | NA | TRBJ2-7 | TRBV5-1 | TGCGCCAGCAGCTTGCCAGGGACCTACGAGCAGTACTTC | CASSLPGTYEQYF
few | NA | TRBJ2-6 | TRBV27 | TGTGCCAGCAGTTCCTCCGGACATCTTGGGGCCAACGTCCTGACTTTC | CASSSSGHLGANVLTF
few | TRBD1 | TRBJ1-1 | TRBV5-1 | TGCGCCAGCAGGGGACAGGGGAGGATGGGCACTGAAGCTTTCTTT | CASRGQGRMGTEAFF
medium-sized | NA | TRBJ2-6 | TRBV7-2 | TGTGCCAGCAGCTTTAACTCTGGGGCCAACGTCCTGACTTTC | CASSFNSGANVLTF
NA | TRBD2 | TRBJ2-1 | TRBV4-2 | TGTGCCAGCAGCCCCCCTAGCGGGGGGAATGAGCAGTTCTTC | CASSPPSGGNEQFF
NA | NA | TRBJ1-1 | TRBV5-4 | TGTGCCAGCAGCTCAGGGTGGTCTCAAGCTTTCTTT | CASSSGWSQAFF
NA | TRBD1 | TRBJ2-3 | TRBV4-1 | TGCGCCAGCAGCCGGCCGCCGGGACAGCCGTTCACAGATACGCAGTATTTT | CASSRPPGQPFTDTQYF
NA | TRBD1 | TRBJ1-4 | TRBV30 | TGTGCCTGGAGACCGGGACAGGGCCCCAATGAAAAACTGTTTTTT | CAWRPGQGPNEKLFF
NA | TRBD1 | TRBJ1-5 | TRBV28 | TGTGCCAGCAGTGTAGACAGGGGAAGCAATCAGCCCCAGCATTTT | CASSVDRGSNQPQHF